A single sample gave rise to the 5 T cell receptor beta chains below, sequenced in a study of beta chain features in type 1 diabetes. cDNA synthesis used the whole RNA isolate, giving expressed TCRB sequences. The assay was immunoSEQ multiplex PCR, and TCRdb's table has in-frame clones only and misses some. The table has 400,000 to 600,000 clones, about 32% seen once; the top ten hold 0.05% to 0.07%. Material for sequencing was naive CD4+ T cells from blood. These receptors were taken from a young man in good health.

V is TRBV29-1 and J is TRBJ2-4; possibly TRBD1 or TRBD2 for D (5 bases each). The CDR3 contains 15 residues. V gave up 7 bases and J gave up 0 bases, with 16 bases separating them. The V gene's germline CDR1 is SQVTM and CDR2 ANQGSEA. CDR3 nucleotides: TGCAGCGGCCGGGACGTTCCACTAGCCAAAAACATTCAGTACTTC. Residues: CSGRDVPLAKNIQYF.

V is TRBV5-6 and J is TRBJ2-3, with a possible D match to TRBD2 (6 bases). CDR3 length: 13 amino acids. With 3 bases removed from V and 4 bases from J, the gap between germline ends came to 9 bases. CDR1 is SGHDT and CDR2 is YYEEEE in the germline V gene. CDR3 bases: TGTGCCAGCAGCTCGCGGGGCGCAGATACGCAGTATTTT. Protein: CASSSRGADTQYF.

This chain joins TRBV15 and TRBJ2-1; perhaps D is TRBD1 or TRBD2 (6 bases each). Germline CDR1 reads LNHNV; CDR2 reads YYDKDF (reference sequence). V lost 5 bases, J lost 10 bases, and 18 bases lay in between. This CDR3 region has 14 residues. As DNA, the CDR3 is TGTGCCACCAGCTCGGGGGCCGGGCCTTGGGAGCAGTTCTTC. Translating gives CATSSGAGPWEQFF.

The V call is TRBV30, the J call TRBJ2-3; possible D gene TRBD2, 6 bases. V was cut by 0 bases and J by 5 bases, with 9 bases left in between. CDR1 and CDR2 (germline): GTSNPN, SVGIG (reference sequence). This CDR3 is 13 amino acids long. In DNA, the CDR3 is TGTGCCTGGAGTGTAAAGGGAGGAGATACGCAGTATTTT. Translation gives CAWSVKGGDTQYF.

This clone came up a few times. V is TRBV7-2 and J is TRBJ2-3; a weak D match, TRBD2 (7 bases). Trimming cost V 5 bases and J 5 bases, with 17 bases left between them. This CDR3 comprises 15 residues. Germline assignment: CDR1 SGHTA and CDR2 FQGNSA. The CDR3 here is CASSLRGAGEDTQYF. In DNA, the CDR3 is TGTGCCAGCAGCCTCCGGGGGGCCGGTGAAGATACGCAGTATTTT. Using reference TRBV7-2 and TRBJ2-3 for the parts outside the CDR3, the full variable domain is GAGVSQSPSNKVTEKGKDVELRCDPISGHTALYWYRQSLGQGLEFLIYFQGNSAPDKSGLPSDRFSAERTGGSVSTLTIQRTQQEDSAVYLCASSLRGAGEDTQYFGPGTRLTVL.